This record looks at one T cell receptor (beta chain) sequence and its context. These data are taken from a study of blood T cell repertoires in COVID-19. Study summary: Collection of acute and convalescent COVID-19 samples took place in the United States, Italy and Spain. The analysed material was cDNA or gDNA that came from T cells, B-cell-depleted T cells, or PBMCs.

Per the study methods: Amplification of reference gene primers was used by the study to estimate nucleated cell counts. Profiling relied on immunoSEQ multiplex PCR, and the TCRdb table lists in-frame clones only, not all of them. V, J and clone size derive from that table, while D and trimming were established from the DNA sequence. The data hold 200,000 to 250,000 clones, with around 90% observed a single time. The CDR3 consists of 12 residues. Per germline, CDR1 MNHNY and CDR2 SVGAGI (reference sequence). The ends were cut back, 7 bases at V and 3 bases at J, with 7 bases in the middle. The clonotype was recovered from a man aged 55 to 70 who had recovered from COVID-19. Sequencing was done on a sample of peripheral blood. The chain is built from TRBV6-6 and TRBJ1-5; tentative D call: TRBD1 (6 bases). In DNA form, the CDR3 reads TGTGCCAGCACAGGGGCCAATCAGCCCCAGCATTTT. Its protein product is CASTGANQPQHF.